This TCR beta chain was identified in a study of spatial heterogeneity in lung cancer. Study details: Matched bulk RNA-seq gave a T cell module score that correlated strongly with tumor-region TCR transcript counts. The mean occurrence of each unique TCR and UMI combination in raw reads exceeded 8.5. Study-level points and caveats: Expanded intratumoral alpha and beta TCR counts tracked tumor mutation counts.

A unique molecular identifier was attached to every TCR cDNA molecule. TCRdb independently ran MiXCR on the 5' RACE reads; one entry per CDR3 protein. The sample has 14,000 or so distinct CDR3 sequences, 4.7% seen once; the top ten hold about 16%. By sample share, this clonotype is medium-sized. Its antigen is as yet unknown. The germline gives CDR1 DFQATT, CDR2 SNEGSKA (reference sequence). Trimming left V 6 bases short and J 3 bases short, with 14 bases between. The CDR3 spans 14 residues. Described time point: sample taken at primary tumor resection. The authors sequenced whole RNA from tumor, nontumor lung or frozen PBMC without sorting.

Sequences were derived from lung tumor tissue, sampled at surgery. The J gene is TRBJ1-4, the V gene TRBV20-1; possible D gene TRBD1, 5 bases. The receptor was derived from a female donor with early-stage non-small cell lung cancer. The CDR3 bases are TGCAGTGCACCACCAGGGAGGTCTAATGAAAAACTGTTTTTT. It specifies CSAPPGRSNEKLFF.